These 6 T cell receptor beta chains were all obtained from the same sample, sequenced in a study of blood T cell repertoires in COVID-19. The protocol was immunoSEQ multiplex PCR, while the TCRdb copy is restricted to in-frame clones and leaves out a portion. The repertoire holds roughly 250,000 clones, roughly nine tenths seen once, with about 3% in the top ten. The sample comprised PBMCs or T cells enriched from blood (not recorded which). Source of these receptors: a woman in her 50s who had recovered from COVID-19.

The chain is built from TRBV27 and TRBJ2-1; D is perhaps TRBD1 (6 bases). The ends were cut back, 5 bases at V and 5 bases at J, with 19 bases in the middle. Germline CDR1 reads MNHEY; CDR2 reads SMNVEV (reference sequence). This CDR3 spans 16 amino acids. CDR3 DNA: TGTGCCAGCAGTCCGCCCGGGACACCCTTCAACAATGAGCAGTTCTTC. This codes for CASSPPGTPFNNEQFF.

The rearrangement uses TRBV6-4 and TRBJ2-1; D unresolved. The CDR3 consists of 13 residues. Germline values: CDR1 MRHNA, CDR2 SNTAGT. Trimming took 3 bases from V and 5 from J, leaving 8 bases between them. DNA of the CDR3: TGTGCCAGCAGTGAGCAACTAAACAATGAGCAGTTCTTC. Translation: CASSEQLNNEQFF.

The chain carries TRBV30 and TRBJ2-7, with D possibly being TRBD1 (5 bases). The CDR3 has 12 amino acids. Germline values: CDR1 GTSNPN, CDR2 SVGIG (reference sequence). Deletions cut 2 bases from V and 6 bases from J, with 11 bases between. The CDR3 DNA reads TGTGCCTGGAGTACAGGCCCGACCGAGCAGTACTTC. This codes for CAWSTGPTEQYF.

CDR3 bases: TGTGCCAGCAGCTTAGGTGGTAGGGGAGGGAGGAAAAACATTCAGTACTTC. Protein sequence: CASSLGGRGGRKNIQYF. The V call is TRBV7-9, the J call TRBJ2-4; 7 nucleotides line up with TRBD2. Trimming took 1 base from V and 4 from J; bases not matched to a gene: 10. Germline V CDR1 and CDR2: SEHNR, FQNEAQ (reference sequence). The CDR3 has 17 residues.

The chain employs TRBV28 and TRBJ2-2, with 9 bases that match TRBD2. The V gene end was trimmed by 5 bases and the J gene end by 7 bases; junction bases not matched to a gene: 8. Per the germline V gene, CDR1 is MDHEN and CDR2 is SYDVKM. The CDR3 consists of 15 residues. The CDR3 spells CASSISGSSVGELFF. The CDR3, as DNA: TGTGCCAGCAGTATTAGCGGGAGCTCGGTCGGGGAGCTGTTTTTT.

V usage is TRBV4-3 and J usage is TRBJ1-1; no definite D call. The germline V and J ends were trimmed by 3 bases and 0 bases, with 8 bases remaining between them. The CDR3 contains 14 residues. The germline V gene encodes CDR1 LGHNA and CDR2 YSLEER. The CDR3 DNA reads as TGCGCCAGCAGCCAGGGCAGCTTGAACACTGAAGCTTTCTTT. This sequence encodes CASSQGSLNTEAFF.